One sample yielded the 27 T cell receptor beta chains listed below, sequenced in a study of blood T cells in healthy people across ages. A second 7 to 11 cycle PCR used barcoded and J-beta primers. Using its own MiXCR run on the 5' RACE reads, TCRdb lists one record per CDR3 protein. There are approximately 1.5 million distinct CDR3 sequences in the sample; about 45% occur only once, and around 4% lies in the top ten. Sequenced sample: blood. The origin of the receptors is a woman younger than 35 in good health.

The chain couples TRBV6-1 to TRBJ1-2; a possible D gene is TRBD1 (5 bases). Germline values: CDR1 MNHNS, CDR2 SASEGT. The CDR3 is made up of 15 amino acids. V lost 6 bases and J lost 6, with 20 bases in between. CDR3 residues: CASRRGSQTPNGYTF. In DNA, the CDR3 is TGTGCCAGCAGGAGGGGCAGCCAAACCCCGAATGGCTACACCTTC.

The chain recombines TRBV10-2 with TRBJ2-4; D not certain. Trimming left V 6 bases short and J 2 bases short, with 11 bases between. Looked up from germline, CDR1 is WSHSY and CDR2 is SAAADI. The CDR3 runs to 14 residues. In DNA form, the CDR3 reads TGCGCCAGCAGCCCCAGGATATCCAAAAACATTCAGTACTTC. It encodes CASSPRISKNIQYF.

The rearrangement uses TRBV28 and TRBJ1-2, with D possibly being TRBD1 (6 bases). Looked up from germline, CDR1 is MDHEN and CDR2 is SYDVKM. The CDR3 runs 17 residues. V lost 6 bases, J lost 0 bases, and 20 bases lay in between. CDR3 loop: CASSLGGAWGANYGYTF. In nucleotides, the CDR3 is TGTGCCAGCAGCCTCGGGGGGGCCTGGGGAGCTAACTATGGCTACACCTTC.

This chain links TRBV20-1 with TRBJ2-7; no definite D call. The germline CDR1 and CDR2 sequences are DFQATT and SNEGSKA (reference sequence). The CDR3 covers 10 residues. V was cut by 5 bases and J by 6 bases, with 8 bases left in between. As DNA, the CDR3 is TGCAGTGCTTACCGGGCCGAGCAGTACTTC. This translates into CSAYRAEQYF.

The chain combines TRBV5-6 with TRBJ2-4; tentatively, D is TRBD1 or TRBD2 (5 bases each). CDR3 length equals 13 residues. V was trimmed by 5 bases and J by 4 bases, leaving 10 bases between them. Germline CDR1 and CDR2: SGHDT and YYEEEE. CDR3 coding DNA: TGTGCCAGCAGTTACGGGACGAAAAACATTCAGTACTTC. This codes for CASSYGTKNIQYF. Combining the CDR3 with reference TRBV5-6 and TRBJ2-4 gives the whole variable domain DAGVTQSPTHLIKTRGQQVTLRCSPKSGHDTVSWYQQALGQGPQFIFQYYEEEERQRGNFPDRFSGHQFPNYSSELNVNALLLGDSALYLCASSYGTKNIQYFGAGTRLSVL.

This clonotype was counted only a few times. This chain links TRBV5-1 with TRBJ2-3, with 11 positions matching TRBD2. There are 16 residues in the CDR3. Per germline, CDR1 SGHRS and CDR2 YFSETQ. J was trimmed by 3 bases and V by 4 bases; bases with no gene match: 7. The CDR3 spells CASSPITSGRTDTQYF. The CDR3 nucleotides read TGCGCCAGCAGCCCAATTACTAGCGGGAGAACAGATACGCAGTATTTT.

The chain couples TRBV29-1 to TRBJ1-5, with 7 bases identical to TRBD1. Per the germline V gene, CDR1 is SQVTM and CDR2 is ANQGSEA. Trimming at V came to 4 bases and at J to 1 base, leaving 4 bases not matched to a gene. This CDR3 comprises 14 residues. CDR3 in amino acids: CSVAQGQSNQPQHF. The DNA for the CDR3 is TGCAGCGTTGCACAGGGGCAGAGCAATCAGCCCCAGCATTTT.

This rearrangement joins TRBV9 to TRBJ2-3; D call uncertain. V shed 0 bases and J shed 7 bases, with 9 bases lying between them. CDR1 SGDLS and CDR2 YYNGEE come from the germline V gene. This CDR3 comprises 13 residues. The CDR3 protein is CASSVEQTHTQYF. For the CDR3, the DNA is TGTGCCAGCAGCGTAGAACAAACCCATACGCAGTATTTT.

As concerns this clonotype: An end of the junction differs from the germline gene, which may be a read error. The CDR3 protein is CANSVGGIEDTQYF. CDR3 coding DNA: TGTGCCAACAGCGTAGGGGGAATTGAAGATACGCAGTATTTT. The V call is TRBV9, the J call TRBJ2-3; D might be TRBD1 (6 bases). The CDR3 extends over 14 amino acids. The germline CDR1 and CDR2 sequences are SGDLS and YYNGEE.

This chain joins TRBV7-2 and TRBJ2-5; D not certain. This CDR3 has 14 residues. V shed 3 bases and J shed 4 bases, with 12 bases lying between them. Germline V CDR1 and CDR2: SGHTA, FQGNSA. CDR3 sequence (DNA): TGTGCCAGCAGCTTTATCGCGTCCCGAGAGACCCAGTACTTC. It specifies CASSFIASRETQYF.

Only a few counts were recorded for this clonotype. This chain links TRBV27 with TRBJ2-1, with 11 nucleotides matching TRBD2. Germline CDR1 and CDR2: MNHEY and SMNVEV (reference sequence). The CDR3 has 14 residues. Losses at the gene ends were 3 bases for V and 9 bases for J; bases not matched to a gene: 4. In nucleotides, the CDR3 is TGTGCCAGCAGTTTTGGTCTAGCGGGGGGTGAGCAGTTCTTC. Protein sequence: CASSFGLAGGEQFF.

The chain uses TRBV3-1 and TRBJ2-3; D unclear. The length of the CDR3 is 16 residues. Trimming removed 2 bases at V and 0 bases at J, with 12 bases between. Germline V gene data show CDR1 as LGHDT and CDR2 as YNNKEL (reference sequence). Here the CDR3 reads CASSQLHSRSTDTQYF. The CDR3 nucleotides are TGTGCCAGCAGCCAACTCCATTCGCGTAGCACAGATACGCAGTATTTT.

This clonotype was seen only a few times. The rearrangement links TRBV20-1 to TRBJ2-7; 7 nucleotides match TRBD2. CDR1 and CDR2 from the germline V gene are DFQATT and SNEGSKA (reference sequence). The CDR3 loop spans 14 amino acids. The V gene end was trimmed by 6 bases and the J gene end by 2 bases; junction bases not matched to a gene: 10. Here the CDR3 reads CSAQGSGVAYEQYF. CDR3 coding DNA: TGCAGTGCCCAAGGGAGCGGGGTAGCCTACGAGCAGTACTTC.

This clonotype came up a few times. This chain connects TRBV7-2 to TRBJ2-7; 10 nucleotides align to TRBD2. The germline V gene encodes CDR1 SGHTA and CDR2 FQGNSA. With V trimmed by 4 bases and J by 4 bases, 7 bases remained unmatched. This CDR3 contains 15 residues. The chain's CDR3 is CASSSGPGLAYEQYF. In DNA form, the CDR3 reads TGTGCCAGCAGCTCCGGTCCGGGACTAGCGTACGAGCAGTACTTC.

Turning to this clonotype: At one boundary the junction diverges from the germline segment, which might be a read error. J is TRBJ2-5 and V is TRBV12-3 or TRBV12-4; 11 positions match TRBD1. The J call may be wrong; the DNA end is better matched by TRBJ2-7. The CDR3 is 12 residues long. This CDR3 reads CVSTGTGGEQYF. Here the CDR3 DNA reads TGTGTCAGCACCGGGACAGGGGGCGAGCAGTACTTC.

This rearrangement joins TRBV4-1 to TRBJ1-4; no clear D gene. V lost 3 bases, J lost 8 bases, and 19 bases lay in between. Germline loops: CDR1 MGHRA, CDR2 YSYEKL. The CDR3 consists of 16 residues. CDR3 sequence: CASSQSPGFELEKLFF. Written as DNA, the CDR3 is TGCGCCAGCAGCCAGTCCCCGGGATTTGAGTTGGAAAAACTGTTTTTT.

This clonotype was observed a few times. This chain links TRBV7-2 with TRBJ2-1; D may be TRBD1 (6 bases). Germline V gene sequence: CDR1 SGHTA, CDR2 FQGNSA. The CDR3 extends over 17 amino acids. Trimming stripped 0 bases from V and 6 bases from J, with 18 bases between. The CDR3 DNA follows: TGTGCCAGCAGCTTAGCCCCAGGGGTCCTAAGGTTCAATGAGCAGTTCTTC. Its translation: CASSLAPGVLRFNEQFF.

A few counts support this clonotype. This sequence joins TRBV4-2 and TRBJ1-4, with TRBD1 matching 8 bases. The CDR3 totals 16 residues. Germline V CDR1 and CDR2: LGHNA, YNFKEQ. V gave up 3 bases and J gave up 3 bases; unmatched junction bases: 6. The CDR3 sequence: CASSQKDRASNEKLFF. CDR3 nucleotides: TGTGCCAGCAGCCAGAAGGACAGGGCATCTAATGAAAAACTGTTTTTT.

J is TRBJ2-6 and V is TRBV7-9; TRBD1 aligns across 7 bases. V trimming: 7 bases; J trimming: 0 bases; junction bases outside the gene matches: 12. The V gene's germline CDR1 is SEHNR and CDR2 FQNEAQ (reference sequence). The CDR3 contains 18 residues. CDR3 sequence (DNA): TGTGCCAGCAACTTGCGAACAACAGGGGACTCTGGGGCCAACGTCCTGACTTTC. Its translation is CASNLRTTGDSGANVLTF. The variable domain in full, with the rest retrieved from reference TRBV7-9 and TRBJ2-6, is DTGVSQNPRHKITKRGQNVTFRCDPISEHNRLYWYRQTLGQGPEFLTYFQNEAQLEKSRLLSDRFSAERPKGSFSTLEIQRTEQGDSAMYLCASNLRTTGDSGANVLTFGAGSRLTVL.

V and J are TRBV6-2 or TRBV6-3 and TRBJ2-7; unclear D gene. Germline CDR1 reads MNHEY; CDR2 reads SVGEGT. The CDR3 extends over 13 amino acids. Trimming removed 0 bases from V and 7 bases from J, with 10 bases in between. In nucleotides, the CDR3 is TGTGCCAGCAGTTACTCCACAGCTCAGGAGCAGTACTTC. Protein product: CASSYSTAQEQYF.

This clonotype was observed a handful of times. The gene calls are TRBV3-1 and TRBJ1-6; D may be TRBD1 (5 bases). The CDR3 has 17 amino acids. V was shortened by 4 bases and J by 11 bases, with 24 bases between the two germline ends. The V gene's germline CDR1 is LGHDT and CDR2 YNNKEL (reference sequence). In DNA, the CDR3 is TGTGCCAGCAGCCCAAACTTAAGACAGAGTGAATTGACACCCCTCCACTTT. Translated: CASSPNLRQSELTPLHF.

This clonotype was detected only a few times. The chain is built from TRBV20-1 and TRBJ2-1, with TRBD2 identical over 9 bases. The V gene's germline CDR1 is DFQATT and CDR2 SNEGSKA (reference sequence). The V segment lost 0 bases and the J segment 13 bases; nucleotides outside the gene matches: 4. This CDR3 is 12 amino acids long. CDR3 amino acids: CSARDNLAGQFF. The CDR3 bases are TGCAGTGCTAGAGATAATCTAGCGGGACAGTTCTTC.

V gene TRBV6-2 or TRBV6-3 combines with J gene TRBJ2-1; weak D call: TRBD2 (7 bases). The CDR3 spans 14 residues. V lost 6 bases to trimming and J lost 8 bases, with 17 bases between them. Looked up from germline, CDR1 is MNHEY and CDR2 is SVGEGT. The CDR3 region has the DNA TGTGCCAGCAGGGAGGGGGGGGGCACCTATGAGCAGTTCTTC. Protein: CASREGGGTYEQFF.

This clonotype was detected only a few times. The chain links TRBV7-9 to TRBJ2-3; the match to TRBD2 covers 9 bases. This CDR3 spans 16 amino acids. The V gene's germline CDR1 is SEHNR and CDR2 FQNEAQ (reference sequence). The ends lost 5 bases at V and 5 bases at J; junction bases unmatched: 11. The CDR3 region is CASSRLLTLAGDTQYF. DNA of the CDR3: TGTGCCAGCAGCAGATTACTAACACTAGCGGGAGATACGCAGTATTTT.

The J gene is TRBJ2-7, the V gene TRBV4-2, with D unresolved. V gave up 0 bases and J gave up 3 bases, with 9 bases separating them. The germline CDR1 and CDR2 sequences are LGHNA and YNFKEQ. This CDR3 region has 14 residues. The CDR3 DNA follows: TGTGCCAGCAGCCAAGATCCGGTGGGCTACGAGCAGTACTTC. Its protein is CASSQDPVGYEQYF.

V usage is TRBV15 and J usage is TRBJ2-1; the D is unclear. Looked up from germline, CDR1 is LNHNV and CDR2 is YYDKDF (reference sequence). The length of the CDR3 is 15 residues. The ends were cut back, 7 bases at V and 0 bases at J, with 13 bases in the middle. The CDR3 DNA follows: TGTGCCACCAACAGTAAGCGAAGCTCCTACAATGAGCAGTTCTTC. It translates to CATNSKRSSYNEQFF.

This clonotype was seen more than once but under ten times. This sequence joins TRBV20-1 and TRBJ2-4; the D call may be TRBD1 or TRBD2 (6 bases each). V gave up 5 bases and J gave up 6 bases, with 17 bases separating them. The CDR3 extends over 14 amino acids. Germline assignment: CDR1 DFQATT and CDR2 SNEGSKA (reference sequence). The CDR3 coding sequence is TGCAGTGCTCGAACAAGGGGGGAAACAAACATTCAGTACTTC. This codes for CSARTRGETNIQYF.